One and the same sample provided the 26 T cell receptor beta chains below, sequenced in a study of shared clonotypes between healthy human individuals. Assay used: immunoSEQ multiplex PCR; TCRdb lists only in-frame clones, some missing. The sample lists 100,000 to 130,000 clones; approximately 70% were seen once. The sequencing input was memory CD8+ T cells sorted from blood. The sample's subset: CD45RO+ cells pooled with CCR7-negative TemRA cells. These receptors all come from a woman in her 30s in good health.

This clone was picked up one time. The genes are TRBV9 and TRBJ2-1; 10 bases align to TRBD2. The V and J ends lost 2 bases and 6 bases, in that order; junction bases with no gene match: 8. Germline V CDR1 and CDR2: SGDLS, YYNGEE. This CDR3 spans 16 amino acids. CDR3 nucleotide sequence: TGTGCCAGCAGCGTGACAAGCGGGAGGGCGGGCAATGAGCAGTTCTTC. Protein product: CASSVTSGRAGNEQFF.

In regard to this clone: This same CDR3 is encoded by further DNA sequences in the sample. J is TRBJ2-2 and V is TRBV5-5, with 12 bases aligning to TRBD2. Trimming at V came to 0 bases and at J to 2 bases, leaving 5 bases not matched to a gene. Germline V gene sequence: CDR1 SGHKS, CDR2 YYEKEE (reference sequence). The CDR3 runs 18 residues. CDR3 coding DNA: TGTGCCAGCAGCTTGGGCCTAGCGGGAGGGCCTAACACCGGGGAGCTGTTTTTT. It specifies CASSLGLAGGPNTGELFF.

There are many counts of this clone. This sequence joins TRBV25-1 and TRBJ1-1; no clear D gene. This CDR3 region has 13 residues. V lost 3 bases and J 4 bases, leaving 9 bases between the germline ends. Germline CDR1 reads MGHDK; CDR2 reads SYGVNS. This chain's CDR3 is CASSDPGGTEAFF. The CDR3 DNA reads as TGTGCCAGCAGTGACCCGGGCGGCACTGAAGCTTTCTTT. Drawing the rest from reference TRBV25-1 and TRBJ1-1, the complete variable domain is EADIYQTPRYLVIGTGKKITLECSQTMGHDKMYWYQQDPGMELHLIHYSYGVNSTEKGDLSSESTVSRIRTEHFPLTLESARPSHTSQYLCASSDPGGTEAFFGQGTRLTVV.

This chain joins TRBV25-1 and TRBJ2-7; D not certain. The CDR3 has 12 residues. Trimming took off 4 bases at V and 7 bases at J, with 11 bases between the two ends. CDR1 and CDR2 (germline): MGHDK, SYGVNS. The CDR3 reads CASSAAHGEQYF. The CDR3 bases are TGTGCCAGCAGTGCTGCCCATGGAGAGCAGTACTTC.

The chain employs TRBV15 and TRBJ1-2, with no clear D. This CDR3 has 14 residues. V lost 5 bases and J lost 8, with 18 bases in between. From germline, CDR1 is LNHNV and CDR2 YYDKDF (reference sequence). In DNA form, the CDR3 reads TGTGCCACCAGCGTTCCCGAGGGTCCAAGCGGCTACACCTTC. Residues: CATSVPEGPSGYTF. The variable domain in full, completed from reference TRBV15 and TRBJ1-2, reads DAMVIQNPRYQVTQFGKPVTLSCSQTLNHNVMYWYQQKSSQAPKLLFHYYDKDFNNEADTPDNFQSRRPNTSFCFLDIRSPGLGDTAMYLCATSVPEGPSGYTFGSGTRLTVV.

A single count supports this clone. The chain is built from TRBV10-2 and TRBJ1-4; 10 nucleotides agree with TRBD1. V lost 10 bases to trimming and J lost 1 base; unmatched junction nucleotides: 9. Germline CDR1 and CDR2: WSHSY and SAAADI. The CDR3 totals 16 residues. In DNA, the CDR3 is TGCGCCACCAGGGACAGGGGAACGGGAACTAATGAAAAACTGTTTTTT. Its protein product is CATRDRGTGTNEKLFF.

CDR3 nucleotides: TGTGCCAGCAGCGCGGGATCCCAGAACCCCATGAACACTGAAGCTTTCTTT. Translating gives CASSAGSQNPMNTEAFF. This chain joins TRBV28 and TRBJ1-1; D is unresolved. V shed 6 bases and J shed 0 bases, with 20 bases lying between them. The CDR3 sequence is 17 residues long. Germline loops: CDR1 MDHEN, CDR2 SYDVKM.

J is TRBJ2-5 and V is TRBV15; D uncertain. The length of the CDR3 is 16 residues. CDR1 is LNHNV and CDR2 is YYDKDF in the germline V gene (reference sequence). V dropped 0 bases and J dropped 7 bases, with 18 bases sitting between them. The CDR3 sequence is CATSRDRRLISGTQYF. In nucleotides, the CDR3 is TGTGCCACCAGCAGAGATCGGCGGCTCATTTCAGGGACCCAGTACTTC. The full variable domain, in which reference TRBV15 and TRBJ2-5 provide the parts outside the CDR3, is DAMVIQNPRYQVTQFGKPVTLSCSQTLNHNVMYWYQQKSSQAPKLLFHYYDKDFNNEADTPDNFQSRRPNTSFCFLDIRSPGLGDTAMYLCATSRDRRLISGTQYFGPGTRLLVL.

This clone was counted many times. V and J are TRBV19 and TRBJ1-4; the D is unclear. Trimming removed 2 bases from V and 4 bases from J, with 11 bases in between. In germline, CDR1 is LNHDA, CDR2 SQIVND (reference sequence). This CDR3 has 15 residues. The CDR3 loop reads CASSISETHNEKLFF. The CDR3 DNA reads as TGTGCCAGTAGTATATCCGAGACACATAATGAAAAACTGTTTTTT.

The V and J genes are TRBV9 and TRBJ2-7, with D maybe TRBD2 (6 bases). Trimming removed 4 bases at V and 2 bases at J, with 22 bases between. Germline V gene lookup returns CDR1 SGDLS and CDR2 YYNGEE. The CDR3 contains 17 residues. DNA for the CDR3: TGTGCCAGCAGCTCCGACACCGGGGGATACGGGGCCTACGAGCAGTACTTC. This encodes CASSSDTGGYGAYEQYF.

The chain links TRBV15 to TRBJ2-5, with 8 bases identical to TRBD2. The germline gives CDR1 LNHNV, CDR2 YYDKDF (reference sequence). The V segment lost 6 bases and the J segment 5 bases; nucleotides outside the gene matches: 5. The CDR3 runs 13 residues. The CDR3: CATRGAGVETQYF. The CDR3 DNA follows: TGTGCCACCAGAGGAGCGGGAGTTGAGACCCAGTACTTC. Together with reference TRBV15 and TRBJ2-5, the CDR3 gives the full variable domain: DAMVIQNPRYQVTQFGKPVTLSCSQTLNHNVMYWYQQKSSQAPKLLFHYYDKDFNNEADTPDNFQSRRPNTSFCFLDIRSPGLGDTAMYLCATRGAGVETQYFGPGTRLLVL.

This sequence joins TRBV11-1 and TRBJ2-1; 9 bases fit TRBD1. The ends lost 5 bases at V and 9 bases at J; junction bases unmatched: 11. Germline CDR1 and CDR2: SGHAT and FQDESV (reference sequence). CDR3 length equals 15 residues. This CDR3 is CASSHYRGLSIEQFF. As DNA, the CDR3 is TGTGCCAGCAGCCATTACAGGGGGCTTAGCATTGAGCAGTTCTTC. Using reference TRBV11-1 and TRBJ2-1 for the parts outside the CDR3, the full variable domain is EAEVAQSPRYKITEKSQAVAFWCDPISGHATLYWYRQILGQGPELLVQFQDESVVDDSQLPKDRFSAERLKGVDSTLKIQPAELGDSAMYLCASSHYRGLSIEQFFGPGTRLTVL.

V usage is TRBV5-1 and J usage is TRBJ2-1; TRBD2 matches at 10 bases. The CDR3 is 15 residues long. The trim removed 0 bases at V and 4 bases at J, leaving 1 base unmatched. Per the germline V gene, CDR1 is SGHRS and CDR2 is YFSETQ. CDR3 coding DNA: TGCGCCAGCAGCTTGGCTAGCGGGAGATACAATGAGCAGTTCTTC. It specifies CASSLASGRYNEQFF.

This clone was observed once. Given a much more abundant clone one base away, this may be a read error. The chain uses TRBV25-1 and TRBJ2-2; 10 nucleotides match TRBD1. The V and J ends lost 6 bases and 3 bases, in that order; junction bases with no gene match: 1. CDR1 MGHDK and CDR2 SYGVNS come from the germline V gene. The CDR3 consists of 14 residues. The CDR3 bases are TGTGCCAGCAGAGGACAGGGGGACACCGGGGAGCTGTTTTTT. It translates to CASRGQGDTGELFF.

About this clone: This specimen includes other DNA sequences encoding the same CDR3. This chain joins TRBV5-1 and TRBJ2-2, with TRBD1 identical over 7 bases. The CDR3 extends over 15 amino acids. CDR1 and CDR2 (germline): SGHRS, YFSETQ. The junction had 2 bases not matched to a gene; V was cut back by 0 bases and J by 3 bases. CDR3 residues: CASSLGDRDTGELFF. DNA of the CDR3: TGCGCCAGCAGCTTGGGGGACAGAGACACCGGGGAGCTGTTTTTT.

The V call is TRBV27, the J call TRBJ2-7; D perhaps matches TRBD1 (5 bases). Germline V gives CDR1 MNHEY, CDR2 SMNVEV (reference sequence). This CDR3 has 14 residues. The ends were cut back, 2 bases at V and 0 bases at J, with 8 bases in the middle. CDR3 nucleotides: TGTGCCAGCAGTTTAAAAGGGGTCTCCTACGAGCAGTACTTC. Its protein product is CASSLKGVSYEQYF.

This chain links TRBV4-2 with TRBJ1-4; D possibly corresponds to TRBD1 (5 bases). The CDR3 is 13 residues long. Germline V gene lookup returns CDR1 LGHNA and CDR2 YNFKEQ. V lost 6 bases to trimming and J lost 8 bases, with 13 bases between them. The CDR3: CASRVWGSEKLFF. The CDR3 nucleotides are TGTGCCAGCAGGGTCTGGGGGAGCGAAAAACTGTTTTTT.

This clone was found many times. CDR3 loop: CASSHASGREYEQYF. DNA for the CDR3: TGTGCCAGCAGCCATGCTAGCGGGAGGGAGTACGAGCAGTACTTC. This chain uses TRBV4-2 with TRBJ2-7; 12 nucleotides agree with TRBD2. The CDR3 spans 15 residues. V shed 3 bases and J 4 bases; nucleotides not matched to a gene: 4. CDR1 and CDR2 from the germline V gene are LGHNA and YNFKEQ.

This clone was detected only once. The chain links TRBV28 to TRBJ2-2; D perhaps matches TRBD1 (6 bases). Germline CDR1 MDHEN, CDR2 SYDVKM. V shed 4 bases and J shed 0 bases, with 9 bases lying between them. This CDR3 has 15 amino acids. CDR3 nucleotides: TGTGCCAGCAGTTATAGACAGGCGAACACCGGGGAGCTGTTTTTT. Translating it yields CASSYRQANTGELFF.

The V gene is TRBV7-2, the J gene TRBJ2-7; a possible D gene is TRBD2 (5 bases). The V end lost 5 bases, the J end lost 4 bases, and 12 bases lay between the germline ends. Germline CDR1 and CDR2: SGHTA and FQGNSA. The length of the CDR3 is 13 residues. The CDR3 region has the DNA TGTGCCAGCAGCCTATTCCCGGGATACGAGCAGTACTTC. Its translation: CASSLFPGYEQYF.

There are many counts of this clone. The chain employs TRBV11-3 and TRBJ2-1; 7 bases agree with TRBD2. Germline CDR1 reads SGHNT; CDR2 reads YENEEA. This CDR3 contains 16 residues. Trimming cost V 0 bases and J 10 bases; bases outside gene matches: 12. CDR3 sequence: CASSLDGGGRWDEQFF. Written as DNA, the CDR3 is TGTGCCAGCAGCTTAGATGGGGGAGGGAGATGGGACGAGCAGTTCTTC.

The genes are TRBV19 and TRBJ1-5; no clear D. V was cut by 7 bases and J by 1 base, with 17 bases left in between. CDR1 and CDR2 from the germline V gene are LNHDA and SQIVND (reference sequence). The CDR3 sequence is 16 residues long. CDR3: CASNDVRLLSNQPQHF. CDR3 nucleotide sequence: TGTGCCAGTAATGATGTAAGGTTGTTGAGCAATCAGCCCCAGCATTTT.

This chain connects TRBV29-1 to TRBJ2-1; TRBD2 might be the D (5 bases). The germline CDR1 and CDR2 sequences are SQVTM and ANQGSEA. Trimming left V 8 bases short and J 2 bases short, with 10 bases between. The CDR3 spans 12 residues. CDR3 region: CSCHGAYNEQFF. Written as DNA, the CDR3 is TGCAGCTGCCACGGGGCCTACAATGAGCAGTTCTTC.

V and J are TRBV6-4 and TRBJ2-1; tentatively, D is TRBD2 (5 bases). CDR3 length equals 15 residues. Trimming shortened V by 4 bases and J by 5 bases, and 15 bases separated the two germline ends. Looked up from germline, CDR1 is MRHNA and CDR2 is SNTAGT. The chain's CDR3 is CASSVEDGSNNEQFF. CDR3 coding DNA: TGTGCCAGCAGTGTGGAGGACGGATCTAACAATGAGCAGTTCTTC.

In DNA, the CDR3 is TGTGCCAGCATTACTAGGGCAGGGGCTCAGCCCCAGCATTTT. Translation: CASITRAGAQPQHF. The chain uses TRBV6-1 and TRBJ1-5; weak D call: TRBD1 (6 bases). The germline CDR1 and CDR2 sequences are MNHNS and SASEGT. Trimming shortened V by 7 bases and J by 6 bases, and 16 bases separated the two germline ends. The CDR3 is 14 residues long.

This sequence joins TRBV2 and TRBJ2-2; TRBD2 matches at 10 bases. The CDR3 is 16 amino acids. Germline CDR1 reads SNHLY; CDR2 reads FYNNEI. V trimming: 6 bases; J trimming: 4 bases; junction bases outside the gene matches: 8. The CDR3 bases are TGTGCCAGCAGGCACTGGACTAGCGGCAGCACCGGGGAGCTGTTTTTT. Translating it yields CASRHWTSGSTGELFF.